The 3 T cell receptor beta chains below come from one sample, sequenced in a study of a mutant IDH1 vaccine in newly diagnosed glioma. Their specific antigens are unknown. Indicated time point: week 35, safety follow-up. Every vaccine dose comprised 300 ug of mutant IDH1 20-mer peptide plus topical imiquimod. The method was immunoSEQ multiplex PCR; TCRdb's version includes in-frame clones alone and lacks a portion of them. The sample includes around 44,000 clones, around 80% seen only once; the top ten take 6% to 8%. The sample was PBMCs, taken from a glioma patient whose treatment included an IDH1 peptide vaccine. All receptors come from a man between 40 and 49 years old with glioma.

The J gene is TRBJ2-7, the V gene TRBV30, with a possible D match to TRBD1 (5 bases). Germline values: CDR1 GTSNPN, CDR2 SVGIG (reference sequence). The ends were cut back, 2 bases at V and 3 bases at J, with 17 bases in the middle. The CDR3 consists of 15 residues. The CDR3 reads CAWSLTPDSSYEQYF. The CDR3 coding sequence is TGTGCCTGGAGTCTAACACCCGACAGCAGCTACGAGCAGTACTTC.

There are a few counts of this clone. The chain links TRBV6-5 to TRBJ2-7; TRBD1 might be the D (6 bases). Trimming pared 6 bases from V and 3 bases from J, leaving 18 bases between. Per the germline V gene, CDR1 is MNHEY and CDR2 is SVGAGI. The length of the CDR3 is 15 residues. The CDR3 nucleotides read TGTGCCAGCAGGGACAGTAGGAACCTCGGCTACGAGCAGTACTTC. Translation gives CASRDSRNLGYEQYF.

The genes are TRBV2 and TRBJ2-5; D gene ambiguous. Germline V gene sequence: CDR1 SNHLY, CDR2 FYNNEI. This CDR3 comprises 12 residues. Trimming pared 6 bases from V and 3 bases from J, leaving 8 bases between. The CDR3 DNA sequence: TGTGCCAGCAGCTGGTACGAAGAGACCCAGTACTTC. Translation gives CASSWYEETQYF.